This TCR beta chain was retrieved from a study of blood T cell repertoires in COVID-19. Overall study: COVID-19 samples from acute and convalescent phases originated in the United States, Italy and Spain. The analysed material was cDNA or gDNA that came from T cells, B-cell-depleted T cells, or PBMCs.

V lost 0 bases, J lost 4 bases, and 7 bases stayed unmatched. Germline V lookup: CDR1 MGHDK, CDR2 SYGVNS. The CDR3 runs 16 residues. Per the authors' pipeline: Amplification from reference gene primers served as the basis for estimated nucleated cell counts. Only in-frame clones appear in the TCRdb table, and some are missing; sequencing was by immunoSEQ multiplex PCR. D and trimming were read from the DNA, whereas the V and J calls and clone size are those reported in that table. The profile shows around 100,000 clones, roughly two thirds of them singletons. The count of this clone is one. The sample consisted of peripheral blood. V is TRBV25-1 and J is TRBJ2-5; 8 positions agree with TRBD1. This sequence was found in an elderly man with acute or convalescent COVID-19. This CDR3 reads CASSEYVRGQGETQYF. DNA for the CDR3: TGTGCCAGCAGTGAATATGTCAGGGGGCAGGGAGAGACCCAGTACTTC.